These 21 T cell receptor beta chains were all obtained from the same sample, sequenced in a study of CD8+ T cells in alopecia areata. RNA was extracted and reverse transcribed into cDNA as the sequencing template. The repertoire was sequenced with immunoSEQ multiplex PCR; TCRdb's copy has only in-frame clones and lacks some. The sample has under 130,000 clones, around 86% seen once. As to treatment: oral pan-JAK inhibitor, 5-10 mg twice daily. The sample here was CD8+ T cells sorted from blood, taken at approximately week 30, from a patient treated with tofacitinib. The receptors derive from a human donor with alopecia areata.

This chain connects TRBV9 to TRBJ2-7, with 13 bases aligning to TRBD2. Germline lookup yields CDR1 SGDLS and CDR2 YYNGEE. V shed 4 bases, J shed 2 bases, and the junction held 6 bases outside the gene matches. The CDR3 loop spans 16 amino acids. The DNA for the CDR3 is TGTGCCAGCAGCCTCGGGACTAGCGGGGAGACCTACGAGCAGTACTTC. Its protein is CASSLGTSGETYEQYF.

The chain has TRBV5-1 and TRBJ1-1, with D perhaps matching TRBD1 (6 bases). V was pared by 0 bases and J by 1 base, with 13 bases between. Germline CDR1 is SGHRS and CDR2 is YFSETQ. This CDR3 has 16 residues. CDR3 sequence reads: CASSLVLDSRNTEAFF. As DNA, the CDR3 is TGCGCCAGCAGCTTGGTTTTGGACAGCAGGAACACTGAAGCTTTCTTT.

The chain couples TRBV4-1 to TRBJ2-4; the D gene is possibly TRBD1 (7 bases). The CDR3 is 15 amino acids. Germline CDR1 MGHRA, CDR2 YSYEKL. Trimming took 2 bases from V and 5 from J, leaving 13 bases between them. CDR3 loop: CASSQYTGEENIQYF. In DNA form, the CDR3 reads TGCGCCAGCAGCCAATACACAGGGGAGGAAAACATTCAGTACTTC.

CDR3 sequence: CASSSDSRSYEQYF. In DNA, the CDR3 is TGTGCCAGCAGCTCCGACAGCCGCTCCTACGAGCAGTACTTC. This chain joins TRBV13 and TRBJ2-7, with D possibly being TRBD1 (5 bases). Germline V gene sequence: CDR1 PRHDT, CDR2 FYEKMQ (reference sequence). The CDR3 is 14 residues long. Trimming cost V 4 bases and J 0 bases, with 10 bases left between them.

The chain joins TRBV23-1 to TRBJ1-2; maybe TRBD1 (6 bases). TRBV23-1 is placed among ORFs of uncertain function. The CDR3 extends over 18 amino acids. V was pared by 0 bases and J by 0 bases, with 17 bases between. The CDR3 loop reads CASSQSVGRQEANYGYTF. As DNA, the CDR3 is TGCGCCAGCAGTCAATCGGTGGGACGACAGGAGGCTAACTATGGCTACACCTTC.

This chain joins TRBV7-6 and TRBJ2-7; TRBD2 agrees at 7 bases. Germline CDR1 SGHVS, CDR2 FNYEAQ. J was trimmed by 2 bases and V by 4 bases; bases with no gene match: 2. CDR3 length equals 13 residues. The CDR3: CASSSGGTYEQYF. The CDR3 coding sequence is TGTGCCAGCAGCTCCGGGGGGACCTACGAGCAGTACTTC.

The CDR3 bases are TGTGCCAGCAGCATTGGGGGACCGAGGGGCTACGAGCAGTACTTC. This encodes CASSIGGPRGYEQYF. This chain connects TRBV7-3 to TRBJ2-7; either TRBD1 or TRBD2 may fit D (5 bases each). CDR1 SGHTA and CDR2 FQGTGA come from the germline V gene. CDR3 length: 15 residues. V dropped 5 bases and J dropped 3 bases, with 17 bases sitting between them.

The chain is built from TRBV18 and TRBJ2-1, with D unclear. Germline V lookup: CDR1 KGHSH, CDR2 LQKENI. Trimming took 6 bases from V and 4 from J, leaving 7 bases between them. The CDR3 sequence is 12 residues long. The CDR3 bases are TGTGCCAGCTCCCGCGGATACAATGAGCAGTTCTTC. Encoded protein: CASSRGYNEQFF.

The V gene is TRBV7-2, the J gene TRBJ2-1; TRBD2 agrees at 7 bases. The germline V gene has CDR1 SGHTA and CDR2 FQGNSA. This CDR3 comprises 15 residues. V lost 3 bases and J lost 8; bases outside the gene matches: 10. The DNA for the CDR3 is TGTGCCAGCAGCTTGGGGGGGAGTTATTGGGATGAGCAGTTCTTC. It codes for CASSLGGSYWDEQFF.

The chain recombines TRBV4-1 with TRBJ2-1; TRBD2 agrees at 11 bases. This CDR3 is 16 amino acids long. CDR1 is MGHRA, CDR2 YSYEKL, per germline. Losses at the gene ends were 0 bases for V and 3 bases for J; bases not matched to a gene: 1. In DNA form, the CDR3 reads TGCGCCAGCAGCCAAGATACTAGCGGGGGCTACAATGAGCAGTTCTTC. It encodes CASSQDTSGGYNEQFF.

DNA of the CDR3: TGTGCCAGCAGCTTAGGGGTCGCCGGCGAGCAGTACTTC. Translation gives CASSLGVAGEQYF. This chain links TRBV7-9 with TRBJ2-7, with D unresolved. Germline V gene sequence: CDR1 SEHNR, CDR2 FQNEAQ (reference sequence). Trimming removed 1 base from V and 6 bases from J, with 10 bases in between. This CDR3 spans 13 amino acids.

In DNA, the CDR3 is TGTGCCTGGAGTGTTGGGGGTAGCACTGAAGCTTTCTTT. Encoded protein: CAWSVGGSTEAFF. The J gene is TRBJ1-1, the V gene TRBV30; weak D call: TRBD1 (5 bases). Germline V CDR1 and CDR2: GTSNPN, SVGIG (reference sequence). Trimming removed 0 bases at V and 4 bases at J, with 9 bases between. This CDR3 is 13 amino acids long.

This clone was observed once. The V call is TRBV7-6, the J call TRBJ2-7, with 8 bases aligning to TRBD2. The J segment lost 0 bases and the V segment lost 5 bases, leaving 6 bases of the junction unmatched. CDR1 is SGHVS and CDR2 is FNYEAQ in the germline V gene. The CDR3 covers 15 residues. The CDR3 sequence is CASSPGGRSSYEQYF. CDR3 coding DNA: TGTGCCAGCAGCCCCGGCGGGAGGAGCTCCTACGAGCAGTACTTC. Full variable domain (outside the CDR3, taken from reference TRBV7-6 and TRBJ2-7): GAGVSQSPRYKVTKRGQDVALRCDPISGHVSLYWYRQALGQGPEFLTYFNYEAQQDKSGLPNDRFSAERPEGSISTLTIQRTEQRDSAMYRCASSPGGRSSYEQYFGPGTRLTVT.

In its sample, this clone was seen a few times. This same CDR3 is encoded by further DNA sequences in the sample. V gene TRBV5-6 combines with J gene TRBJ2-3, with no clear D. The CDR3 length is 14 residues. Germline CDR1 is SGHDT and CDR2 is YYEEEE. V lost 2 bases and J 2 bases, leaving 9 bases between the germline ends. The CDR3, as DNA: TGTGCCAGCAGCTTTGGTGCAGCCACAGATACGCAGTATTTT. Its translation is CASSFGAATDTQYF.

This chain links TRBV21-1 with TRBJ1-1. TRBV21-1 constitutes a pseudogene. The CDR3 is 12 amino acids. The CDR3 region is CASQAPHTEAFF. The CDR3 DNA sequence: TGTGCCAGCCAAGCCCCCCACACTGAAGCTTTCTTT.

The J gene is TRBJ2-1, the V gene TRBV6-1, with TRBD1 identical over 10 bases. CDR1 and CDR2 (germline): MNHNS, SASEGT. V lost 8 bases to trimming and J lost 8 bases; unmatched junction nucleotides: 9. CDR3 length: 14 amino acids. CDR3 loop: CASRGGTGEDEQFF. For the CDR3, the DNA is TGTGCCAGCCGTGGTGGGACAGGGGAGGATGAGCAGTTCTTC.

V is TRBV30 and J is TRBJ1-2; 11 bases are shared with TRBD1. This CDR3 has 15 residues. Germline trimming cut 1 base from V and 3 bases from J; bases unmatched to any gene: 4. The germline V gene encodes CDR1 GTSNPN and CDR2 SVGIG (reference sequence). The CDR3 region is CAWSGDRGDYYGYTF. The CDR3 DNA follows: TGTGCCTGGAGTGGGGACAGGGGGGATTACTATGGCTACACCTTC.

The rearrangement uses TRBV29-1 and TRBJ2-7, with D uncertain. The CDR3 consists of 15 residues. Germline-derived CDR1 and CDR2 are SQVTM and ANQGSEA. Trimming shortened V by 4 bases and J by 3 bases, and 19 bases separated the two germline ends. The CDR3 sequence is CSVVVLGGSNYEQYF. CDR3 bases: TGCAGCGTTGTAGTACTCGGCGGAAGTAACTACGAGCAGTACTTC.

With regard to this clone: In the same sample, other DNA sequences code for this CDR3. The chain combines TRBV7-9 with TRBJ2-7; the D is unclear. Trimming pared 5 bases from V and 3 bases from J, leaving 5 bases between. This CDR3 spans 11 amino acids. Germline V lookup: CDR1 SEHNR, CDR2 FQNEAQ (reference sequence). The CDR3 spells CASSPGYEQYF. As DNA, the CDR3 is TGTGCCAGCAGCCCAGGCTACGAGCAGTACTTC.

The gene calls are TRBV29-1 and TRBJ2-5, with D tentatively TRBD1 (6 bases). The CDR3 spans 13 residues. The V gene lost 2 bases and the J gene lost 5 bases, with 12 bases spanning the gap. The germline CDR1 and CDR2 sequences are SQVTM and ANQGSEA. The CDR3 nucleotides are TGCAGCGTTGAACGGGCAGGGGCCGAGACCCAGTACTTC. This gives the protein CSVERAGAETQYF.

This clone was seen a few times. This chain joins TRBV7-8 and TRBJ2-1; 7 bases line up with TRBD2. V was clipped by 3 bases and J by 2 bases; unmatched bases: 4. CDR1 is SGHVS, CDR2 FQNEAQ, per germline. This CDR3 spans 15 amino acids. The CDR3 region is CASSLGGKPYNEQFF. DNA of the CDR3: TGTGCCAGCAGCTTGGGGGGGAAGCCCTACAATGAGCAGTTCTTC. The whole variable domain, filled in from reference TRBV7-8 and TRBJ2-1, reads GAGVSQSPRYKVAKRGQDVALRCDPISGHVSLFWYQQALGQGPEFLTYFQNEAQLDKSGLPSDRFFAERPEGSVSTLKIQRTQQEDSAVYLCASSLGGKPYNEQFFGPGTRLTVL.